Detailed here is one T cell receptor (beta chain). This clonotype was detected a few times. Its target antigen remains unknown. Base-call qualities are not available, and no considerably larger clone is one nucleotide away. Ficoll-Paque density gradient centrifugation was the method used to isolate PBMCs. The cysteine opens and the phenylalanine closes a CDR3 of 12 amino acids. The DNA shown is the 36-base CDR3, in frame from base 1. Between the V and J ends, shortened by 3 bases and 2 bases respectively, the junction contains 8 bases. Per the germline V gene, SQVTM is the CDR1 and ANQGSEA is the CDR2. The instrument given in TCRdb is Illumina NovaSeq 6000. TCRalpha and TCRbeta cDNA libraries were built by 5'RACE with constant-segment primers, adding sample barcodes and unique molecular identifiers. Trizol reagent was used to extract RNA from every sample. Libraries were amplified in two PCR steps, with a second sample barcode and Illumina TruSeq adapters added in the second step. Sequencing of the libraries was done on an Illumina NovaSeq, producing 2 x 150 bp paired-end reads. For the original study's pipeline: Reads were demultiplexed and collapsed into UMI-guided consensus sequences with migec v1.2.7. Using mixcr v2.1.11, UMI consensuses were aligned to TRA and TRB V and J templates and then assembled into clonotypes. Clonotypes were classified as expanded or contracted when called significant by both edgeR and NoisET, with noise models trained on biological replicates. edgeR calls used a false discovery rate-adjusted p below 0.01 and a log2 fold-change threshold of 1. As an exploratory analysis of dynamics, max-normalized trajectories of the 1000 most abundant clonotypes were examined by PCA with hierarchical clustering. Separately sequenced CD4+ and CD8+ repertoires were used to assign the CD4 or CD8 phenotype of responding clones. Clones were called with MiXCR by TCRdb after fastp trimmed the public reads at Q25, and only in-frame beta chains were retained. Rows are combined by CDR3 protein, so each entry shows the most common genes and DNA. The V and J calls were not made by the authors but by TCRdb's processing. The sample contains fewer than 200,000 distinct CDR3 sequences, 20% to 25% of them found a single time. The biggest ten clones account for roughly 23% of the sample.

The data derive from a study of T-cell memory formation after mild COVID-19 (dated by TCRdb to the early 2020s). Background for the entire study: TCR sequence clusters from the two donors were largely donor specific. The cohort was made up of two young adult volunteers, one female and one male, who were previously healthy. Longitudinal TCRalpha and TCRbeta repertoire sequencing tracked T-cell clones expanding and contracting after mild COVID-19 in a couple of donors.

General findings and caveats noted by the study authors: Contracting CD4+ clones were found mainly in CM and EM memory subsets, while CD8+ clones were enriched in EMRA. Some responding clones were found in pre-infection memory, which suggests that pre-existing cross-reactive memory T cells took part in the SARS-CoV-2 response. The second-wave clones that peaked on day 37 were not confirmed to be SARS-CoV-2 specific. Balanced CD4/CD8 phenotypes were observed for clones contracting from day 15 to 85, whereas a bias towards CD4+ was observed for a second wave of clones expanding from day 15 to 37. Only two mild cases were covered by the study, and larger cohorts that include severe cases with pre-infection samples were considered necessary.

The TCR originated in an adult woman who had mild COVID-19 (a few samples of this study predate the infection). The sample titles of this study are shuffled in the database, so cell type and time point are left out; the donor was told from shared clones. The chain joins TRBV29-1 to TRBJ2-7; TRBD2 could be the D gene, as 6 bases match. Sequenced material: PBMCs or a T cell subset sorted from them (not recorded which). The CDR3 region reads CSVDGGAYEQYF. In nucleotides, the sequence is TGCAGCGTTGACGGAGGGGCCTACGAGCAGTACTTC.